A single sample gave rise to the 22 T cell receptor beta chains below, sequenced in a study of CD8 T cells in cerebrospinal fluid in Alzheimer's disease. After re-calling the 10x single-cell sequencing reads, TCRdb lists one entry per CDR3 protein, DNA absent. Recorded for this sample: about 700 distinct CDR3 sequences. The sequenced sample consisted of cerebrospinal fluid. These receptors were taken from a human donor in good health.

This clonotype counts as medium-sized (0.01 to 0.1%) by frequency. The chain combines TRBV6-2 or TRBV6-3 with TRBJ1-5; TCRdb indicates TRBD1, and absent DNA this call remains unverified. The germline V gene encodes CDR1 MNHEY and CDR2 SVGEGT. The CDR3 contains 17 residues. CDR3 sequence: CASSYREGQGSTQPQHF.

This clonotype is classed as medium-sized by frequency. This rearrangement joins TRBV2 to TRBJ1-1. The CDR3 consists of 13 residues. Germline CDR1 SNHLY, CDR2 FYNNEI. The CDR3 here is CASSEVVAIRAFF.

Its frequency marks this clonotype as large. The V call is TRBV20-1, the J call TRBJ1-1. This CDR3 is built from 14 residues. Germline V gene data show CDR1 as DFQATT and CDR2 as SNEGSKA (reference sequence). CDR3 protein: CSANSGFKNTEAFF.

This clonotype is classed as hyperexpanded by frequency. V usage is TRBV7-9 and J usage is TRBJ2-1; the TCRdb call, TRBD1, lacks DNA for checking. The CDR3 covers 16 residues. Germline CDR1 SEHNR, CDR2 FQNEAQ (reference sequence). Here the CDR3 reads CASSLALAGAYNEQFF.

In terms of frequency, this clonotype is large. The chain couples TRBV2 to TRBJ1-5. This CDR3 spans 13 amino acids. Germline assignment: CDR1 SNHLY and CDR2 FYNNEI. CDR3 region: CASKRDSNQPQHF.

This clonotype is medium-sized by frequency. The chain uses TRBV12-3 or TRBV12-4 and TRBJ1-4. The CDR3 runs 12 residues. The CDR3 sequence is CASSLGEGKLFF.

This clonotype counts as medium-sized by frequency. The chain links TRBV4-2 to TRBJ2-2; TCRdb returns TRBD2, unconfirmable since there is no DNA. The CDR3 sequence is 19 residues long. Germline lookup yields CDR1 LGHNA and CDR2 YNFKEQ. The chain's CDR3 is CASSQDSSGGTANTGELFF.

This rearrangement joins TRBV20-1 to TRBJ1-3. The CDR3 is 14 residues long. Germline V gene data show CDR1 as DFQATT and CDR2 as SNEGSKA (reference sequence). CDR3 amino acids: CSARRQLERNTIYF.

Its frequency marks this clonotype as medium-sized. The V gene is TRBV29-1, the J gene TRBJ1-1; the TRBD1 assignment by TCRdb is unverifiable without DNA. The CDR3 sequence is 12 residues long. The germline gives CDR1 SQVTM, CDR2 ANQGSEA. Here the CDR3 reads CSAGDGYTEAFF.

This clonotype is large by frequency. This chain joins TRBV5-1 and TRBJ2-5; TCRdb's D call of TRBD1 is untestable without DNA. CDR3 length: 14 residues. Germline V CDR1 and CDR2: SGHRS, YFSETQ. The CDR3 sequence is CASSSGQPRETQYF.

According to its frequency, this clonotype is large. The genes are TRBV12-3 or TRBV12-4 and TRBJ2-7; without DNA, the TCRdb call of TRBD1 cannot be checked. The CDR3 length is 16 residues. The chain's CDR3 is CASSPSPGQGGYEQYF.

Considering frequency, this clonotype is medium-sized. This sequence joins TRBV15 and TRBJ1-5. CDR1 is LNHNV, CDR2 YYDKDF, per germline (reference sequence). The CDR3 runs 14 residues. This CDR3 reads CATSRGVDWQPQHF.

V and J are TRBV11-3 and TRBJ2-2; TCRdb's D gene call, TRBD2, goes unchecked for lack of DNA. The CDR3 totals 15 residues. CDR1 is SGHNT, CDR2 YENEEA, per germline. CDR3 protein: CASSYSGRADGELFF.

By frequency, this clonotype is medium-sized. The V call is TRBV27, the J call TRBJ2-2; TCRdb's D call of TRBD1 is untestable without DNA. Germline CDR1 MNHEY, CDR2 SMNVEV (reference sequence). The CDR3 sequence is 20 residues long. CDR3 sequence reads: CASSLYPGQDPKVNTGELFF.

This clonotype ranks as medium-sized (0.01 to 0.1%) in terms of frequency. V is TRBV20-1 and J is TRBJ2-7; TCRdb returns TRBD1, unconfirmable since there is no DNA. This CDR3 spans 11 amino acids. CDR1 and CDR2 (germline): DFQATT, SNEGSKA (reference sequence). This CDR3 reads CSASRGNEQYF.

This clonotype registers large by frequency. V is TRBV2 and J is TRBJ2-7; absent DNA, TCRdb's TRBD1 call cannot be checked. This CDR3 region has 14 residues. Per the germline V gene, CDR1 is SNHLY and CDR2 is FYNNEI. The CDR3 is CASRGTGTKNEQYF.

In terms of frequency, this clonotype is medium-sized. This rearrangement joins TRBV6-5 to TRBJ1-6. The V gene's germline CDR1 is MNHEY and CDR2 SVGAGI. The CDR3 extends over 14 amino acids. This chain's CDR3 is CASSFLGPNSPLHF.

This clonotype is labeled medium-sized based on frequency. This chain links TRBV9 with TRBJ2-6. The germline gives CDR1 SGDLS, CDR2 YYNGEE. This CDR3 comprises 17 residues. CDR3 amino acids: CASSVGDPSSGANVLTF.

This clonotype is identified as large (0.1 to 1%) from frequency. The gene calls are TRBV10-3 and TRBJ2-5; TCRdb selects TRBD1, and the lack of DNA leaves this call unchecked. This CDR3 has 13 amino acids. In germline, CDR1 is ENHRY, CDR2 SYGVKD. The CDR3 loop is CAISVGQAETQYF.

This clonotype is classed as medium-sized by frequency. The CDR3 reads CSVERSTVGTEAFF. The chain links TRBV29-1 to TRBJ1-1. Germline V gene lookup returns CDR1 SQVTM and CDR2 ANQGSEA. This CDR3 spans 14 amino acids.

Frequency places this clonotype as medium-sized. The chain is built from TRBV5-6 and TRBJ1-2. The CDR3 loop spans 11 amino acids. CDR1 is SGHDT, CDR2 YYEEEE, per germline. The CDR3 loop is CASSILQVYTF.

This clonotype is labeled large (0.1 to 1%) based on frequency. V gene TRBV7-3 combines with J gene TRBJ2-2; TCRdb outputs TRBD1, but without DNA this stays unchecked. Germline-derived CDR1 and CDR2 are SGHTA and FQGTGA. This CDR3 has 14 residues. This CDR3 is CASSPGQGTGELFF.